Below are 2 T cell receptor beta chains sequenced from a single sample in a study of OX40 agonist ivuxolimab in advanced cancers. Method: immunoSEQ multiplex PCR; TCRdb's copy keeps in-frame clones and lacks some. The table includes approximately 25,000 clones, approximately 80% detected once. The material sequenced was CD4+ or CD8+ T cells sorted from blood, taken in a trial of the OX40 agonist ivuxolimab. These receptors originate from an adult with an advanced solid tumor such as melanoma, head and neck, liver or kidney cancer.

The CDR3 bases are TGTGCCAGCAGCCAAATTAGCTCCTACGAGCAGTACTTC. Residues: CASSQISSYEQYF. V is TRBV5-6 and J is TRBJ2-7; unclear D gene. This CDR3 region has 13 residues. In germline, CDR1 is SGHDT, CDR2 YYEEEE. Trimming stripped 4 bases from V and 0 bases from J, with 8 bases between.

J is TRBJ1-2 and V is TRBV7-2; no definite D call. Trimming took off 1 base at V and 6 bases at J, with 15 bases between the two ends. Per germline, CDR1 SGHTA and CDR2 FQGNSA. This CDR3 has 15 amino acids. In DNA form, the CDR3 reads TGTGCCAGCAGCTTAGTGGGCAGTCTAGGGCATGGCTACACCTTC. It codes for CASSLVGSLGHGYTF.